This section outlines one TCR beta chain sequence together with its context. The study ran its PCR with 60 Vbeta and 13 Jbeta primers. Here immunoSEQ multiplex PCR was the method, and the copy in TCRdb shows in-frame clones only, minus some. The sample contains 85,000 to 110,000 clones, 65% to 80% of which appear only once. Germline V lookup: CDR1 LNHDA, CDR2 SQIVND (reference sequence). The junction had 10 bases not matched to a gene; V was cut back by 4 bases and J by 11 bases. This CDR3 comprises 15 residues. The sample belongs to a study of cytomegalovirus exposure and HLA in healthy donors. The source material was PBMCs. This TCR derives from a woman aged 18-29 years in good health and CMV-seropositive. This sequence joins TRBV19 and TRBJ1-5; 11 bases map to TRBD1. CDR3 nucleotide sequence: TGTGCCAGTAGTACTCCGGGACAGGGGGACCCGGCCCAGCATTTT. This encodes CASSTPGQGDPAQHF.